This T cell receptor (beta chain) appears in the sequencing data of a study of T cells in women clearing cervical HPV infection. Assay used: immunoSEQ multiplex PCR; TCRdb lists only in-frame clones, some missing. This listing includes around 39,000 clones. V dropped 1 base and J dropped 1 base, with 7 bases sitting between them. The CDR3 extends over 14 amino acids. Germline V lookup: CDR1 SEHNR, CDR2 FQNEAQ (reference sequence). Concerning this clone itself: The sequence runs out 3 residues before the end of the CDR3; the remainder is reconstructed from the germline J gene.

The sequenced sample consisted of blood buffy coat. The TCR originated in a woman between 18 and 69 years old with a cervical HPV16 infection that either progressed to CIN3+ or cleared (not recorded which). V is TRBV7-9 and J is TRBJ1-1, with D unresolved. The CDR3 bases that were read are TGTGCCAGCAGCTTAGTACAGAGGAACACTGAA. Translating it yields CASSLVQRNTE. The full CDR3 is CASSLVQRNTEAFF.